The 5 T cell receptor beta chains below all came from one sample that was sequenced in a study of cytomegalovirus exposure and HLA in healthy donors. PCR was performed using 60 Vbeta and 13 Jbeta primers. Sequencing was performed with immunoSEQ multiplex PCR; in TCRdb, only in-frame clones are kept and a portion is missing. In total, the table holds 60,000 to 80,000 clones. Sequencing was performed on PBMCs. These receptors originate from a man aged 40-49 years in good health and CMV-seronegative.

This CDR3 is CASRRSDRDGNTIYF. The CDR3 DNA reads as TGTGCCAGCAGGCGGAGCGACAGAGATGGAAACACCATATATTTT. V is TRBV7-9 and J is TRBJ1-3; D might be TRBD1 (5 bases). V lost 6 bases and J 3 bases, leaving 15 bases between the germline ends. This CDR3 is 15 amino acids long. The germline V gene has CDR1 SEHNR and CDR2 FQNEAQ (reference sequence).

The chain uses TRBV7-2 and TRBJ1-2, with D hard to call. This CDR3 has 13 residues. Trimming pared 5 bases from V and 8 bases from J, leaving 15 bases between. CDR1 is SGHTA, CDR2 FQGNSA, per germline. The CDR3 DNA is TGTGCCAGCAGCATCGAACCTACCTACGGCTACACCTTC. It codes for CASSIEPTYGYTF.

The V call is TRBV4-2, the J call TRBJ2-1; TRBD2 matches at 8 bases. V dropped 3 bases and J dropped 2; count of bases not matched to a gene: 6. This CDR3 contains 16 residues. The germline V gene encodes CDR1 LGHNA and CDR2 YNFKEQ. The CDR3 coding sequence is TGTGCCAGCAGCCATGGCGGGGGGAATACCTACAATGAGCAGTTCTTC. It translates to CASSHGGGNTYNEQFF.

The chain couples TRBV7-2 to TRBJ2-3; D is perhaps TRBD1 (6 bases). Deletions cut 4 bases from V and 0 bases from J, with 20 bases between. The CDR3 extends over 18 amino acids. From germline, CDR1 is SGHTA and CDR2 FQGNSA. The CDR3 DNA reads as TGTGCCAGCAGCTCGACCCCCCCACAGGGTATTAGCACAGATACGCAGTATTTT. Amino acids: CASSSTPPQGISTDTQYF. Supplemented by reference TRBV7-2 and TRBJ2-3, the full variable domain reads GAGVSQSPSNKVTEKGKDVELRCDPISGHTALYWYRQSLGQGLEFLIYFQGNSAPDKSGLPSDRFSAERTGGSVSTLTIQRTQQEDSAVYLCASSSTPPQGISTDTQYFGPGTRLTVL.

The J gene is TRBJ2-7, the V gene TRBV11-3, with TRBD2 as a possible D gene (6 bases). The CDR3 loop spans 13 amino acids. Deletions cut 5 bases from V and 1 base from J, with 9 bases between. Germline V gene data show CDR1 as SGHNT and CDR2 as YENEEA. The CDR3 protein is CASSAGPSYEQYF. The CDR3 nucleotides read TGTGCCAGCAGCGCGGGACCTTCCTACGAGCAGTACTTC.